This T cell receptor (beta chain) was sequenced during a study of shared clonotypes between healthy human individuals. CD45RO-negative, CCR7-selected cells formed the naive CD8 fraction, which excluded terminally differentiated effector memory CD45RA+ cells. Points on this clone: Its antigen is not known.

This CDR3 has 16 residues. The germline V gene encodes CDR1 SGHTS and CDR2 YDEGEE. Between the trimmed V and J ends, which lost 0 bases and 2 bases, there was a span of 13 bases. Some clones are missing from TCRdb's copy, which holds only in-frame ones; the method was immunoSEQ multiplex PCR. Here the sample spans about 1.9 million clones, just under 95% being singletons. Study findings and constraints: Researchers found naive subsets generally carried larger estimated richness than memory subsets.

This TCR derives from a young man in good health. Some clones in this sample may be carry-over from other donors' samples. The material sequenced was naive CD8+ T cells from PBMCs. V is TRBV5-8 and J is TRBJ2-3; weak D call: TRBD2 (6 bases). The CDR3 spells CASSLAGGWVTDTQYF. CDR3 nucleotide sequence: TGTGCCAGCAGCTTGGCCGGGGGATGGGTCACAGATACGCAGTATTTT.